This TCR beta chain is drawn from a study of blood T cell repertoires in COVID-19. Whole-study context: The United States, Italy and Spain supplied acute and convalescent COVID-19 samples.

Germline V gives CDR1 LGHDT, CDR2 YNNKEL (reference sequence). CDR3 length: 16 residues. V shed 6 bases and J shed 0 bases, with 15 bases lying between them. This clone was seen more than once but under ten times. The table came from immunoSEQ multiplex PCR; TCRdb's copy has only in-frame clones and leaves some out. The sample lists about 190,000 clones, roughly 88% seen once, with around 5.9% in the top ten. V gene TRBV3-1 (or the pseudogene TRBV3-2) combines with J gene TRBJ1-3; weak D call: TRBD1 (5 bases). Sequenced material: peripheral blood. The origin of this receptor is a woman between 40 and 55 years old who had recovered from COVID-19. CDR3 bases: TGTGCCAGCAGACGAACCGGGGGTAGCTCTGGAAACACCATATATTTT. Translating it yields CASRRTGGSSGNTIYF.